This T cell receptor beta chain was retrieved from a study of naive and memory T cell subsets. For blood and skin samples, reverse transcription used TCR alpha and beta constant primers. TCRdb used MiXCR to reprocess the 5' RACE reads, holding one entry per CDR3 protein. The data show about 20,000 distinct CDR3 sequences, with around 4.2% seen just once and approximately 8% held by the top ten. This clonotype was seen ten or more times. Whole-blood samples were 2.5 to 3 ml of peripheral blood from healthy adult volunteers. Per germline, CDR1 DFQATT and CDR2 SNEGSKA (reference sequence). This CDR3 has 15 amino acids. Germline trimming cut 0 bases from V and 4 bases from J; bases unmatched to any gene: 7.

The V and J genes are TRBV20-1 and TRBJ1-2, with 8 bases that match TRBD1. The receptor was derived from a male donor in good health. The CDR3: CSARDHDRGFYGYTF. Written as DNA, the CDR3 is TGCAGTGCTAGAGATCATGACAGGGGTTTCTATGGCTACACCTTC.